Below, 9 T cell receptor beta chains from the same sample are listed, as sequenced in a study of shared clonotypes between healthy human individuals. TCRdb's copy holds only in-frame clones and misses some; the assay was immunoSEQ multiplex PCR. The sample holds 1,400,000 or so clones, just under 99% seen once. Specimen: naive CD4+ T cells sorted from blood. As to subset: CD45RA+ positively selected. The receptor source for this set is a man aged 25 to 45 in good health.

The chain is built from TRBV28 and TRBJ1-4; D remains ambiguous. V lost 7 bases to trimming and J lost 8 bases, with 11 bases between them. There are 12 residues in the CDR3. CDR1 is MDHEN and CDR2 is SYDVKM in the germline V gene. The CDR3 region is CASTFLGEKLFF. CDR3 coding DNA: TGTGCCAGCACGTTCCTTGGGGAAAAACTGTTTTTT.

The genes are TRBV6-5 and TRBJ2-7, with no clear D. In germline, CDR1 is MNHEY, CDR2 SVGAGI. V dropped 3 bases and J dropped 3 bases, with 15 bases sitting between them. This CDR3 spans 15 amino acids. The CDR3 nucleotides read TGTGCCAGCAGTTATCTCGGGCAGAAAAACTACGAGCAGTACTTC. Its protein product is CASSYLGQKNYEQYF.

The CDR3 is CASSPKVAGAGADTQYF. In DNA form, the CDR3 reads TGTGCCAGCTCACCAAAGGTAGCGGGAGCGGGGGCAGATACGCAGTATTTT. The chain carries TRBV18 and TRBJ2-3; 9 bases fit TRBD2. J was trimmed by 4 bases and V by 2 bases; bases with no gene match: 10. This CDR3 is built from 17 residues. Per germline, CDR1 KGHSH and CDR2 LQKENI.

The rearrangement joins TRBV9 to TRBJ2-5, with TRBD1 as a possible D gene (5 bases). The CDR3 length is 14 residues. Trimming pared 0 bases from V and 5 bases from J, leaving 11 bases between. CDR1 is SGDLS, CDR2 YYNGEE, per germline. CDR3 DNA: TGTGCCAGCAGCGTAGCGCAGGGTAGGGAGACCCAGTACTTC. Residues: CASSVAQGRETQYF.

This clone has just one count. V usage is TRBV13 and J usage is TRBJ2-6; D remains unclear. Trimming removed 2 bases at V and 4 bases at J, with 9 bases between. The CDR3 is 15 residues long. CDR1 and CDR2 from the germline V gene are PRHDT and FYEKMQ (reference sequence). The CDR3 nucleotides are TGTGCCAGCAGCTTATTTGGAACCGGGGCCAACGTCCTGACTTTC. Residues: CASSLFGTGANVLTF.

This sequence joins TRBV18 and TRBJ2-3, with TRBD2 matching over 13 bases. J was trimmed by 5 bases and V by 2 bases; bases with no gene match: 4. CDR3 length: 16 amino acids. Germline CDR1 KGHSH, CDR2 LQKENI. The CDR3 nucleotides read TGTGCCAGCTCACCAGGACTAGCGGGGGTCCAAGATACGCAGTATTTT. This translates into CASSPGLAGVQDTQYF.

The chain joins TRBV28 to TRBJ2-5; 13 positions agree with TRBD2. Trimming at V came to 8 bases and at J to 7 bases, leaving 7 bases not matched to a gene. Germline V gives CDR1 MDHEN, CDR2 SYDVKM. The CDR3 length is 14 residues. The CDR3: CASGLAGARSTQYF. The CDR3 DNA reads as TGTGCCAGCGGACTAGCGGGAGCCCGTTCGACCCAGTACTTC.

The genes are TRBV6-5 and TRBJ2-1; possibly TRBD2 for D (5 bases). The CDR3 is 15 amino acids. V lost 6 bases and J lost 6, with 18 bases in between. In germline, CDR1 is MNHEY, CDR2 SVGAGI. The DNA of the CDR3 is TGTGCCAGCAGCCCCCTCGGAGCGGATCGCAATGAGCAGTTCTTC. As protein: CASSPLGADRNEQFF.

This chain connects TRBV11-2 to TRBJ1-1, with a possible D match to TRBD1 (5 bases). Germline V gene data show CDR1 as SGHAT and CDR2 as FQNNGV. The CDR3 totals 14 residues. Trimming left V 1 base short and J 7 bases short, with 13 bases between. The CDR3 reads CASSLVRGFLEAFF. DNA for the CDR3: TGTGCCAGCAGCTTAGTACGGGGGTTTCTTGAAGCTTTCTTT.